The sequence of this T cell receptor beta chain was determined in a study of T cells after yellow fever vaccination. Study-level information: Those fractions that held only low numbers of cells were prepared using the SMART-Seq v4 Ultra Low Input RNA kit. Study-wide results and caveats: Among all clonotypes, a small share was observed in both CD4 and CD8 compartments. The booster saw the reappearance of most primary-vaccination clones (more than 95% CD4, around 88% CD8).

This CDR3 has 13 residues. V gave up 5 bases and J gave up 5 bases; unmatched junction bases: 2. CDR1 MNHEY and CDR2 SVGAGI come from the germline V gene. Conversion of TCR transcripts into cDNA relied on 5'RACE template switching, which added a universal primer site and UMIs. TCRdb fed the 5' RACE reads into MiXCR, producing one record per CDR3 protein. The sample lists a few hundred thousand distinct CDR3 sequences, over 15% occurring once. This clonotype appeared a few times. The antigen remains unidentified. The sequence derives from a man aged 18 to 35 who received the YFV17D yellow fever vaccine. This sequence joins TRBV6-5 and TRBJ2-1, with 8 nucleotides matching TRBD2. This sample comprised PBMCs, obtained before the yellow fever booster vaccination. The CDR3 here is CASSRGRHNEQFF. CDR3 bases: TGTGCCAGCAGTCGCGGGAGGCACAATGAGCAGTTCTTC.